Below are 7 T cell receptor beta chains sequenced from a single sample in a study of blood T cell repertoires in COVID-19. Libraries were prepared by immunoSEQ multiplex PCR; TCRdb keeps only in-frame clonotypes and omits some of them. The table includes 150,000 to 200,000 clones, around 87% detected once. Sequencing used peripheral blood. The receptors here all came from a woman older than 75 in a cohort sampled during active or convalescent COVID-19.

In this sample, this clone turned up once. The chain joins TRBV28 to TRBJ1-2, with 8 positions matching TRBD1. V was pared by 8 bases and J by 12 bases, with 14 bases of the junction left unmatched. The germline V gene encodes CDR1 MDHEN and CDR2 SYDVKM. CDR3 length equals 13 residues. The DNA for the CDR3 is TGTGCCAGCGGGAGGGACAGGTGGGCGGGGGACACCTTC. Its protein product is CASGRDRWAGDTF.

V and J are TRBV19 and TRBJ1-5; 7 positions match TRBD1. Germline V gene data show CDR1 as LNHDA and CDR2 as SQIVND (reference sequence). Germline trimming cut 8 bases from V and 5 bases from J; bases unmatched to any gene: 9. CDR3 length: 14 amino acids. CDR3 sequence: CASSFQGVDQPQHF. DNA of the CDR3: TGTGCCAGTTCGTTCCAGGGGGTCGATCAGCCCCAGCATTTT.

The chain uses TRBV28 and TRBJ2-7, with a tentative D call TRBD1 (6 bases). Germline CDR1 and CDR2: MDHEN and SYDVKM. The V and J ends lost 5 bases and 2 bases respectively, with 10 bases between them. The length of the CDR3 is 13 residues. CDR3: CASSMDSTYEQYF. As DNA, the CDR3 is TGTGCCAGCAGTATGGACAGCACCTACGAGCAGTACTTC.

This chain links TRBV3-1 (or the pseudogene TRBV3-2) with TRBJ1-6, with D unclear. The V gene lost 0 bases and the J gene lost 9 bases, with 9 bases spanning the gap. Per the germline V gene, CDR1 is LGHDT and CDR2 is YNNKEL (reference sequence). CDR3 length: 14 residues. CDR3: CASSQEGGLSPLHF. CDR3 coding DNA: TGTGCCAGCAGCCAAGAGGGAGGGCTTTCACCCCTCCACTTT.

This clone was recorded a few times. The V call is TRBV7-9, the J call TRBJ1-1; TRBD1 might be the D (6 bases). The length of the CDR3 is 15 residues. CDR1 and CDR2 (germline): SEHNR, FQNEAQ (reference sequence). V lost 4 bases, J lost 8 bases, and 20 bases lay in between. This CDR3 is CASSYTVRDGTEAFF. The DNA for the CDR3 is TGTGCCAGCAGCTACACCGTACGGGATGGGACAGAAGCTTTCTTT.

The V gene is TRBV15, the J gene TRBJ1-5; 7 bases fit TRBD1. Trimming cost V 0 bases and J 2 bases; bases outside gene matches: 4. Per the germline V gene, CDR1 is LNHNV and CDR2 is YYDKDF (reference sequence). The CDR3 totals 16 residues. Written as DNA, the CDR3 is TGTGCCACCAGCAGAGATCCCACAGGGGGCAATCAGCCCCAGCATTTT. Protein product: CATSRDPTGGNQPQHF.

This clone is a singleton in its sample. A much larger clone is a single base away; this may be a read error. The chain has TRBV7-9 and TRBJ1-2, with D possibly matching TRBD1 (5 bases). CDR3 length: 12 residues. V lost 1 base, J lost 5 bases, and 5 bases lay in between. The germline V gene has CDR1 SEHNR and CDR2 FQNEAQ (reference sequence). The CDR3 DNA is TGTGCCAGCAGCTTAGAGGGGTATGGCTACACCTTC. As protein: CASSLEGYGYTF.